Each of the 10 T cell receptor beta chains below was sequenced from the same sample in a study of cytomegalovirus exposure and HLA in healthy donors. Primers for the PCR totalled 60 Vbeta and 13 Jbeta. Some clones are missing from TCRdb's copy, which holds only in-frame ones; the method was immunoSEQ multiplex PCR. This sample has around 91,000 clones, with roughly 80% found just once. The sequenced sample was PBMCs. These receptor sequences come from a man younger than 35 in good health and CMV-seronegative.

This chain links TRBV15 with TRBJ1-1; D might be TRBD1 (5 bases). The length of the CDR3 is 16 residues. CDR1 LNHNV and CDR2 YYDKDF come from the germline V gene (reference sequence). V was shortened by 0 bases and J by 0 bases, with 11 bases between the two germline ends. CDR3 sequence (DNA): TGTGCCACCAGCAGAGAATGGGGCGCCATGAACACTGAAGCTTTCTTT. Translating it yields CATSREWGAMNTEAFF.

The CDR3 nucleotides are TGTGCCAGTAGTATAGATGTCCTCCGGGACAGGACCATAAGAGGCTATGGCTACACCTTC. Residues: CASSIDVLRDRTIRGYGYTF. This rearrangement joins TRBV19 to TRBJ1-2, with TRBD1 identical over 8 bases. The CDR3 totals 20 residues. CDR1 and CDR2 (germline): LNHDA, SQIVND (reference sequence). Losses at the gene ends were 0 bases for V and 4 bases for J; bases not matched to a gene: 19.

For the CDR3, the DNA is TGTGCCAGCCGAGCACGGGGATCCTACGAGCAGTACTTC. Protein product: CASRARGSYEQYF. The chain carries TRBV5-4 and TRBJ2-7; maybe TRBD2 (5 bases). Germline values: CDR1 SGHNT, CDR2 YYREEE (reference sequence). The CDR3 runs to 13 residues. V gave up 7 bases and J gave up 1 base, with 12 bases separating them.

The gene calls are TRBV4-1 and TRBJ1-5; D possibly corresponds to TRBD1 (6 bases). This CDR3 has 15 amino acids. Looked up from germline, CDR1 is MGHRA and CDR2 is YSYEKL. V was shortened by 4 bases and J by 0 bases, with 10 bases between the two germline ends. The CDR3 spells CASSRSGHSNQPQHF. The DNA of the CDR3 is TGCGCCAGCAGCCGATCGGGACATAGCAATCAGCCCCAGCATTTT.

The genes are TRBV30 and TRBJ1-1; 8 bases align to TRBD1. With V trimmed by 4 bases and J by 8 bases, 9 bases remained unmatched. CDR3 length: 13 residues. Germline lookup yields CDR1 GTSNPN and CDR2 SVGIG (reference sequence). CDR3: CAWNRAGGVEAFF. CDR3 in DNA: TGTGCCTGGAATCGTGCAGGGGGCGTGGAAGCTTTCTTT.

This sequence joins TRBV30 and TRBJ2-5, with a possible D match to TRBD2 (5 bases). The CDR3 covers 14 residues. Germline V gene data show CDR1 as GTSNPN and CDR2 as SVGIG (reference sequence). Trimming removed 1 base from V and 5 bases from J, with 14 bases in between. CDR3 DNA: TGTGCCTGGAGTGGGACCTCTAGGAGGGAGACCCAGTACTTC. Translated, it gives CAWSGTSRRETQYF.

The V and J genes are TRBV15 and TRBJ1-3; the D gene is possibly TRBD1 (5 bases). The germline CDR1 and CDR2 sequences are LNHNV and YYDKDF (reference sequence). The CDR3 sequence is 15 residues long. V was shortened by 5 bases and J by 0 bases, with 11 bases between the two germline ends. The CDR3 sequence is CATSPGDLSGNTIYF. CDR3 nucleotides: TGTGCCACCAGCCCGGGGGACCTCTCTGGAAACACCATATATTTT.

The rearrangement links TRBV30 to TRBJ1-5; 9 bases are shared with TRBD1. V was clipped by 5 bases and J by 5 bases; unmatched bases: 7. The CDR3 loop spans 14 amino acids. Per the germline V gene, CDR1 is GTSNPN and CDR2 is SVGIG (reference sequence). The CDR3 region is CAWGRTGAHQPQHF. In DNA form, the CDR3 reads TGTGCCTGGGGTCGGACAGGGGCTCATCAGCCCCAGCATTTT.

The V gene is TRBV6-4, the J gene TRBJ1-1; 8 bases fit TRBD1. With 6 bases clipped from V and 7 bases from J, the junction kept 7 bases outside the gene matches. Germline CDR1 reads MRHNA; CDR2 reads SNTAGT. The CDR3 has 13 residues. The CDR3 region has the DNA TGTGCCAGCAGACCTACCGGGACAGGTGAAGCTTTCTTT. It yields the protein CASRPTGTGEAFF.

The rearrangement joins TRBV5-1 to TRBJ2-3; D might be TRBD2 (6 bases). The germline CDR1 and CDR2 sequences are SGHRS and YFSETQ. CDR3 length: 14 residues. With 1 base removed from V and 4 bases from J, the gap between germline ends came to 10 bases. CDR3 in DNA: TGCGCCAGCAGCTTGCAGACTAGTTCAGATACGCAGTATTTT. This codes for CASSLQTSSDTQYF.